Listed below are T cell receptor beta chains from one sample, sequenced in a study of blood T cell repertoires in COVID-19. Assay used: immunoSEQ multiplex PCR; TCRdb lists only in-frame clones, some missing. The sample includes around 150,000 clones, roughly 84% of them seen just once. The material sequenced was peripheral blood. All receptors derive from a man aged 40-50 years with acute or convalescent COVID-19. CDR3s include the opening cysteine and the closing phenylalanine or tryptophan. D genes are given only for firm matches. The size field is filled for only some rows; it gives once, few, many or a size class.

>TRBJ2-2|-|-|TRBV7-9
TGTGCCAGCAGCCTCCTAAGCACCGGGGAGCTGTTTTTT
CASSLLSTGELFF
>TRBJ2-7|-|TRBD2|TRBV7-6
TGTGCCAGCAGCTTAGAAGGACTAGCGGGAAACGAGCAGTACTTC
CASSLEGLAGNEQYF
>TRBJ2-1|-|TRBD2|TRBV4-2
TGTGCCAGCAGCCAGGCCCCTCTAGCGGGGGGGGACAATGAGCAGTTCTTC
CASSQAPLAGGDNEQFF
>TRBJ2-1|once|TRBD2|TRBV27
TGTGCCAGCAGTTCCCGCGGACTAGCGGTGTACGATGAGCAGTTCTTC
CASSSRGLAVYDEQFF
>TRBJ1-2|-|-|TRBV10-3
TGTGCCATCAGTGAGCAGGGTTTTAGCGGCTACACCTTC
CAISEQGFSGYTF
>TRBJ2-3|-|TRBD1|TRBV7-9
TGTGCCAGCAGCTTATTGTTGGACAGGGGCCTACCTACGCAGTATTTT
CASSLLLDRGLPTQYF
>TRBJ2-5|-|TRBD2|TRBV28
TGTGCCAGCCAATTAGGGTGGGCTAGCGGGTTCCAAGAGACCCAGTACTTC
CASQLGWASGFQETQYF
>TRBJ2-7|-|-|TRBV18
TGTGCCAGCTCACCACAGGGAGGTTTCTATGAGCAGTACTTC
CASSPQGGFYEQYF
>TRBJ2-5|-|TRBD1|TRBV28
TGTGCCAGCAGTTTATCGGACAGGCAAGAGACCCAGTACTTC
CASSLSDRQETQYF
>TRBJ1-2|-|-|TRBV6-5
TGTGCCAGCAGCGCCGGGCCGGGGGATGGCTACACCTTC
CASSAGPGDGYTF
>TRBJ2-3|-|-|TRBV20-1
TGCAGTGCTGAACTGGCAGATACGCAGTATTTT
CSAELADTQYF
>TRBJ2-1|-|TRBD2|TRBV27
TGTGCCAGCAGTTTTTTCGGACTAGCAGGCGATGAGCAGTTCTTC
CASSFFGLAGDEQFF
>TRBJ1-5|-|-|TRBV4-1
TGCGCCAGCAGCCAAGTGTGGGGAGATCAGCCCCAGCATTTT
CASSQVWGDQPQHF
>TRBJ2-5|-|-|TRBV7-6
TGTGCCAGCAGCTTAGGAGTGGCTGGAGGCCAAGAGACCCAGTACTTC
CASSLGVAGGQETQYF
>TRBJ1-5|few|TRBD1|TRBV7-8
TGTGCCAGCAGCCCTGACAGGGTCGATCAGCCCCAGCATTTT
CASSPDRVDQPQHF
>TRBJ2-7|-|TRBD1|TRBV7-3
TGTGCCAGCAGCTTCAGGGGACAGGACTACGACGAGCAGTACTTC
CASSFRGQDYDEQYF
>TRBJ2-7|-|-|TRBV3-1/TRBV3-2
TGTGCCAGCAGCCAATTTGGAGGTCTCAGGTACGAGCAGTACTTC
CASSQFGGLRYEQYF
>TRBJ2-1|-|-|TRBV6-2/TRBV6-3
TGTGCCAGCAGTCCCAGATTCTCCTACAATGAGCAGTTCTTC
CASSPRFSYNEQFF
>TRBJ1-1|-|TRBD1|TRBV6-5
TGTGCCAGCAGTACAGGGGTAGACACTGAAGCTTTCTTT
CASSTGVDTEAFF
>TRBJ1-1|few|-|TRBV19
TGTGCCAGTAGGCTTAGAGCGGGGGCCGGCGCTGAAGCTTTCTTT
CASRLRAGAGAEAFF
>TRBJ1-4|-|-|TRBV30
TGTGCCTGGAGTGTCGAGGGGAGGGGTAATGAAAAACTGTTTTTT
CAWSVEGRGNEKLFF
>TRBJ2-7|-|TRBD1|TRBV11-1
TGTGCCAGCAGCTTAAGGGGACAGGGAGCCTACGAGCAGTACTTC
CASSLRGQGAYEQYF
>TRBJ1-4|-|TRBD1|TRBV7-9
TGTGCCAGCAGCTTAGGGACAGGGGTGGAAAAACTGTTTTTT
CASSLGTGVEKLFF
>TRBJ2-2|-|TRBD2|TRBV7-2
TGTGCCAGCAGCTTAGGGGGGCTAGCGGGGTTCTCCGGGGAGCTGTTTTTT
CASSLGGLAGFSGELFF
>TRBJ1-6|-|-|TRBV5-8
TGTGCCAGCAGCTTGGCCAGGGGATGGAATTCACCCCTCCACTTT
CASSLARGWNSPLHF
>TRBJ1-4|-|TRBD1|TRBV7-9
TGTGCCAGCAGCTCTTCACAGGGGGTTGGTGAAAAACTGTTTTTT
CASSSSQGVGEKLFF